A selection of T cell receptor beta chains follows, all from one sample in a study of T cells in Graves' hyperthyroidism and ophthalmopathy. TCRdb re-called the multiplex PCR reads with MiXCR, one entry per CDR3 protein. Among 600,000 to 700,000 distinct CDR3 sequences, roughly 15% were seen once, and the ten largest hold 4.3%. Sequencing used blood. These receptor sequences come from a woman between 40 and 55 years old with Graves' ophthalmopathy. Both conserved end residues are part of each CDR3. D genes are given only for firm matches. Where a row states a size, it is once, few, many or the class of an expanded clone; other rows omit it.

abundance: many; d_gene: NA; j_gene: TRBJ2-2; v_gene: TRBV7-8; CDR3aa: CASSFGAKYTGELFF; CDR3nt: TGTGCCAGCAGCTTCGGAGCCAAGTACACCGGGGAGCTGTTTTTT
abundance: NA; d_gene: TRBD1; j_gene: TRBJ1-2; v_gene: TRBV12-3/TRBV12-4; CDR3aa: CASNPSGTASNYGYTF; CDR3nt: TGTGCCAGCAATCCCTCCGGGACAGCCTCTAACTATGGCTACACCTTC
abundance: NA; d_gene: TRBD1; j_gene: TRBJ1-2; v_gene: TRBV4-1; CDR3aa: CASSQGGTGTAYGYTF; CDR3nt: TGCGCCAGCAGCCAAGGGGGGACTGGGACAGCCTATGGCTACACCTTC
abundance: many; d_gene: TRBD1; j_gene: TRBJ2-7; v_gene: TRBV2; CDR3aa: CASSADRLYEQYF; CDR3nt: TGTGCCAGCAGTGCGGACAGGCTCTACGAGCAGTACTTC
abundance: many; d_gene: TRBD2; j_gene: TRBJ2-7; v_gene: TRBV28; CDR3aa: CASMAASGYEQYF; CDR3nt: TGTGCCAGCATGGCCGCTAGCGGGTACGAGCAGTACTTC
abundance: many; d_gene: NA; j_gene: TRBJ2-5; v_gene: TRBV25-1; CDR3aa: CASSEGAEQETQYF; CDR3nt: TGTGCCAGCAGTGAGGGGGCAGAACAAGAGACCCAGTACTTC
abundance: many; d_gene: TRBD2; j_gene: TRBJ2-7; v_gene: TRBV20-1; CDR3aa: CSATLAGESSEQYF; CDR3nt: TGCAGTGCCACTCTAGCGGGAGAAAGCAGCGAGCAGTACTTC
abundance: many; d_gene: NA; j_gene: TRBJ2-7; v_gene: TRBV28; CDR3aa: CASSRKGQVEQYF; CDR3nt: TGTGCCAGCAGCCGCAAGGGACAAGTCGAGCAGTACTTC
abundance: NA; d_gene: NA; j_gene: TRBJ2-7; v_gene: TRBV20-1; CDR3aa: CSASPARLDYEQYF; CDR3nt: TGCAGTGCTAGCCCGGCCAGACTAGACTACGAGCAGTACTTC
abundance: NA; d_gene: NA; j_gene: TRBJ2-2; v_gene: TRBV7-2; CDR3aa: CASSRDFRTGELFF; CDR3nt: TGTGCCAGCAGTCGGGACTTCCGAACCGGGGAGCTGTTTTTT
abundance: NA; d_gene: TRBD2; j_gene: TRBJ2-5; v_gene: TRBV27; CDR3aa: CASSPSKPGTSGLPLKETQYF; CDR3nt: TGTGCCAGCAGTCCTTCAAAACCCGGGACTAGCGGGCTACCCCTCAAAGAGACCCAGTACTTC
abundance: NA; d_gene: TRBD2; j_gene: TRBJ2-7; v_gene: TRBV7-2; CDR3aa: CASRGPAGGAYEQYF; CDR3nt: TGTGCCAGCAGGGGGCCTGCGGGAGGGGCCTACGAGCAGTACTTC
abundance: many; d_gene: NA; j_gene: TRBJ2-7; v_gene: TRBV12-3/TRBV12-4; CDR3aa: CASSAGGLSYEQYF; CDR3nt: TGTGCCAGCAGTGCAGGAGGCCTTTCCTACGAGCAGTACTTC
abundance: NA; d_gene: NA; j_gene: TRBJ1-3; v_gene: TRBV29-1; CDR3aa: CSVVMGPGNTIYF; CDR3nt: TGCAGCGTTGTGATGGGGCCCGGAAACACCATATATTTT
abundance: many; d_gene: TRBD1; j_gene: TRBJ2-5; v_gene: TRBV12-3/TRBV12-4; CDR3aa: CASSLFRGQETQYF; CDR3nt: TGTGCCAGCAGTTTATTCAGGGGGCAAGAGACCCAGTACTTC
abundance: few; d_gene: TRBD2; j_gene: TRBJ2-7; v_gene: TRBV5-1; CDR3aa: CASSLVSGRGYEQYF; CDR3nt: TGCGCCAGCAGCTTGGTTTCAGGGAGGGGATACGAGCAGTACTTC
abundance: many; d_gene: NA; j_gene: TRBJ2-7; v_gene: TRBV15; CDR3aa: CATSSPYGRSNAYEQYF; CDR3nt: TGTGCCACCAGCAGCCCCTACGGGCGGTCTAATGCCTACGAGCAGTACTTC
abundance: many; d_gene: NA; j_gene: TRBJ2-7; v_gene: TRBV2; CDR3aa: CASSLQQNPYEQYF; CDR3nt: TGTGCCAGCAGCCTTCAGCAAAACCCGTACGAGCAGTACTTC
abundance: once; d_gene: NA; j_gene: TRBJ1-1; v_gene: TRBV7-2; CDR3aa: CASSQTRQRREAFF; CDR3nt: TGTGCCAGCAGCCAAACCCGACAGCGCCGTGAAGCTTTCTTT
abundance: many; d_gene: NA; j_gene: TRBJ1-1; v_gene: TRBV6-2/TRBV6-3; CDR3aa: CASSYSLEAEAFF; CDR3nt: TGTGCCAGCAGTTACTCACTTGAAGCTGAAGCTTTCTTT
abundance: NA; d_gene: NA; j_gene: TRBJ2-7; v_gene: TRBV20-1; CDR3aa: CSAEHGSSYEQYF; CDR3nt: TGCAGTGCTGAACATGGGTCAAGCTACGAGCAGTACTTC
abundance: many; d_gene: NA; j_gene: TRBJ1-5; v_gene: TRBV6-1; CDR3aa: CASREYREDQPQHF; CDR3nt: TGTGCCAGCAGGGAATACAGGGAAGATCAGCCCCAGCATTTT
abundance: many; d_gene: TRBD1; j_gene: TRBJ1-3; v_gene: TRBV10-3; CDR3aa: CAIRGRDRSGNTIYF; CDR3nt: TGTGCCATCAGGGGCCGGGACAGATCTGGAAACACCATATATTTT
abundance: once; d_gene: NA; j_gene: TRBJ1-2; v_gene: TRBV6-1; CDR3aa: CASSEALAGFGYTF; CDR3nt: TGTGCCAGCAGTGAAGCGCTGGCAGGGTTCGGCTACACCTTC
abundance: many; d_gene: NA; j_gene: TRBJ1-1; v_gene: TRBV2; CDR3aa: CASSPGSGSRTEAFF; CDR3nt: TGTGCCAGCAGCCCAGGGTCGGGGTCCAGGACTGAAGCTTTCTTT
abundance: many; d_gene: NA; j_gene: TRBJ2-5; v_gene: TRBV2; CDR3aa: CASSEGTQYF; CDR3nt: TGTGCCAGCAGTGAGGGGACCCAGTACTTC
abundance: many; d_gene: TRBD2; j_gene: TRBJ2-7; v_gene: TRBV20-1; CDR3aa: CSARREGTYEQYF; CDR3nt: TGCAGTGCTAGGCGGGAGGGAACCTACGAGCAGTACTTC
abundance: NA; d_gene: NA; j_gene: TRBJ2-5; v_gene: TRBV5-1; CDR3aa: CASSLGANLQETQYF; CDR3nt: TGCGCCAGCAGCTTGGGAGCGAACCTACAAGAGACCCAGTACTTC
abundance: many; d_gene: NA; j_gene: TRBJ2-6; v_gene: TRBV27; CDR3aa: CASSTRLPIGPGANVLTF; CDR3nt: TGTGCCAGCAGTACCCGACTCCCCATCGGCCCTGGGGCCAACGTCCTGACTTTC
abundance: few; d_gene: NA; j_gene: TRBJ1-1; v_gene: TRBV29-1; CDR3aa: CSVDRVPSTEAFF; CDR3nt: TGCAGCGTTGATAGGGTCCCCTCCACTGAAGCTTTCTTT
abundance: many; d_gene: TRBD2; j_gene: TRBJ2-2; v_gene: TRBV30; CDR3aa: CAWKRGLETGELFF; CDR3nt: TGTGCCTGGAAGCGGGGGCTCGAGACCGGGGAGCTGTTTTTT
abundance: few; d_gene: NA; j_gene: TRBJ2-7; v_gene: TRBV6-1; CDR3aa: CASSESVGPYEQYF; CDR3nt: TGTGCCAGCAGTGAGTCTGTAGGTCCCTACGAGCAGTACTTC
abundance: NA; d_gene: TRBD1; j_gene: TRBJ2-7; v_gene: TRBV5-6; CDR3aa: CASSQPTGTPYEQYF; CDR3nt: TGTGCCAGCTCTCAACCGACAGGGACCCCCTACGAGCAGTACTTC
abundance: NA; d_gene: NA; j_gene: TRBJ1-1; v_gene: TRBV27; CDR3aa: CASGAGNTEAFF; CDR3nt: TGTGCCAGCGGGGCCGGGAACACTGAAGCTTTCTTT
abundance: NA; d_gene: TRBD1; j_gene: TRBJ2-7; v_gene: TRBV5-1; CDR3aa: CASSPGTGGFNEQYF; CDR3nt: TGCGCCAGCAGCCCCGGGACAGGGGGTTTTAACGAGCAGTACTTC
abundance: many; d_gene: TRBD1; j_gene: TRBJ1-2; v_gene: TRBV6-1; CDR3aa: CASREDRAVGYTF; CDR3nt: TGTGCCAGCAGGGAGGACAGGGCTGTTGGCTACACCTTC
abundance: many; d_gene: NA; j_gene: TRBJ1-3; v_gene: TRBV12-5; CDR3aa: CASGLWRTNSGNTIYF; CDR3nt: TGTGCTAGTGGTTTGTGGCGTACGAACTCTGGAAACACCATATATTTT
abundance: NA; d_gene: NA; j_gene: TRBJ1-1; v_gene: TRBV5-1; CDR3aa: CASSPYDRMNTEAFF; CDR3nt: TGCGCCAGCAGCCCCTACGATCGGATGAACACTGAAGCTTTCTTT
abundance: many; d_gene: NA; j_gene: TRBJ1-2; v_gene: TRBV27; CDR3aa: CASSFSANYGYTF; CDR3nt: TGTGCCAGCAGTTTTTCAGCTAACTATGGCTACACCTTC
abundance: NA; d_gene: NA; j_gene: TRBJ1-5; v_gene: TRBV20-1; CDR3aa: CSARSGGRVNQPQHF; CDR3nt: TGCAGTGCTAGATCGGGGGGGCGAGTCAATCAGCCCCAGCATTTT
abundance: many; d_gene: NA; j_gene: TRBJ2-2; v_gene: TRBV24-1; CDR3aa: CATSDGDTGELFF; CDR3nt: TGTGCCACCAGTGATGGGGACACCGGGGAGCTGTTTTTT
abundance: many; d_gene: NA; j_gene: TRBJ1-2; v_gene: TRBV6-5; CDR3aa: CASSFTGPNYGYTF; CDR3nt: TGTGCCAGCAGTTTCACGGGACCGAACTATGGCTACACCTTC